This T cell receptor (beta chain) came from a study of blood T cell repertoires in COVID-19. Study in general: PBMCs, B-cell-depleted T cells, or T cells provided the cDNA or gDNA that made up the material.

Sequencing was performed with immunoSEQ multiplex PCR; in TCRdb, only in-frame clones are kept and a portion is missing. The sample lists 95,000 to 150,000 clones; roughly 89% were seen once. The receptor's source is a man aged 35-49 years with acute or convalescent COVID-19. The sample taken for sequencing was peripheral blood.

Here the CDR3 DNA reads TGTGCCAGTAGCAGGACAGGGCTTGATCAGCCCCAGCATTTT. It is translated as CASSRTGLDQPQHF. This chain uses TRBV19 with TRBJ1-5; 8 bases map to TRBD1. This CDR3 is built from 14 residues. Germline V gives CDR1 LNHDA, CDR2 SQIVND (reference sequence). With 6 bases clipped from V and 5 bases from J, the junction kept 6 bases outside the gene matches.